The clone carrying this T cell receptor (beta chain) has a single count. The deep-level immunoSEQ assay was used. Only in-frame clones appear in the TCRdb table, and some are missing; sequencing was by immunoSEQ multiplex PCR. Of about 700,000 clones detected, approximately 90% appear once; the ten largest clones hold approximately 24%. After removal of 1 base from V and 2 bases from J, the junction contained 12 bases not matched to a gene. This CDR3 contains 19 residues. Looked up from germline, CDR1 is MGHRA and CDR2 is YSYEKL. The naive CD8 fraction comprised CD45RO-negative cells positively selected for CCR7 and excluded terminally differentiated effector memory CD45RA+ cells. All the donors were Caucasian adults who lived in Nashville, Tennessee. This sample stems from a study of shared clonotypes between healthy human individuals.

This chain joins TRBV4-1 and TRBJ2-1; 9 bases agree with TRBD2. This receptor was identified in a man in his thirties or forties in good health. Sequenced sample: naive CD8+ T cells sorted from blood. CDR3 residues: CASSQGENLAGVTYNEQFF. In DNA form, the CDR3 reads TGCGCCAGCAGCCAAGGGGAGAACTTAGCGGGAGTGACCTACAATGAGCAGTTCTTC.